A single sample is the source of the 17 T cell receptor beta chains below, sequenced in a study of PD-L1 blockade in urothelial cancer. Data came from immunoSEQ multiplex PCR; TCRdb stores just in-frame clones and leaves some out. The data contain 15,000 to 20,000 clones, around 87% of them singletons. The input for sequencing was PBMCs, taken around atezolizumab (anti-PD-L1) treatment. The origin of the receptors is a man aged 50 or older with urothelial cancer.

The rearrangement links TRBV6-1 to TRBJ1-1; the match to TRBD1 covers 8 bases. V lost 6 bases, J lost 1 base, and 4 bases stayed unmatched. This CDR3 comprises 14 residues. Germline CDR1 and CDR2: MNHNS and SASEGT. CDR3 residues: CASRDRARNTEAFF. CDR3 bases: TGTGCCAGCAGGGACAGGGCTCGGAACACTGAAGCTTTCTTT.

The chain joins TRBV7-2 to TRBJ1-2; 7 nucleotides line up with TRBD1. The V gene's germline CDR1 is SGHTA and CDR2 FQGNSA. The CDR3 sequence is 13 residues long. J was trimmed by 8 bases and V by 5 bases; bases with no gene match: 8. The CDR3 DNA follows: TGTGCCAGCAGCCTGACAGGGCCGGGAGGCTACACCTTC. This codes for CASSLTGPGGYTF.

The V gene is TRBV2, the J gene TRBJ1-2, with 7 nucleotides matching TRBD1. The junction had 10 bases not matched to a gene; V was cut back by 6 bases and J by 3 bases. The germline V gene has CDR1 SNHLY and CDR2 FYNNEI. The CDR3 extends over 15 amino acids. CDR3: CASRLQGRGDYGYTF. In nucleotides, the CDR3 is TGTGCCAGCAGACTACAGGGGCGGGGGGACTATGGCTACACCTTC.

The J gene is TRBJ2-3, the V gene TRBV11-3, with 9 bases fitting TRBD1. The germline V gene encodes CDR1 SGHNT and CDR2 YENEEA. The CDR3 loop spans 15 amino acids. The V segment lost 6 bases and the J segment 2 bases; nucleotides outside the gene matches: 6. The CDR3 protein is CASRRGTGITDTQYF. The CDR3 bases are TGTGCCAGCAGGAGGGGGACAGGGATCACAGATACGCAGTATTTT.

V and J are TRBV7-9 and TRBJ1-2; TRBD1 agrees at 8 bases. The V segment lost 1 base and the J segment 3 bases; nucleotides outside the gene matches: 7. CDR3 length: 16 residues. Per the germline V gene, CDR1 is SEHNR and CDR2 is FQNEAQ (reference sequence). Here the CDR3 DNA reads TGTGCCAGCAGCTTAGGAACGACAGGGGAATACTATGGCTACACCTTC. This gives the protein CASSLGTTGEYYGYTF. The full variable domain, in which reference TRBV7-9 and TRBJ1-2 provide the parts outside the CDR3, is DTGVSQNPRHKITKRGQNVTFRCDPISEHNRLYWYRQTLGQGPEFLTYFQNEAQLEKSRLLSDRFSAERPKGSFSTLEIQRTEQGDSAMYLCASSLGTTGEYYGYTFGSGTRLTVV.

The chain links TRBV5-1 to TRBJ2-1; TRBD2 matches 7 bases. This CDR3 is built from 16 residues. Trimming removed 0 bases from V and 5 bases from J; junction bases left unmatched: 8. Germline V lookup: CDR1 SGHRS, CDR2 YFSETQ. The DNA of the CDR3 is TGCGCCAGCAGCTTGGGGACCCCGCGGGGGAACAATGAGCAGTTCTTC. Amino acids: CASSLGTPRGNNEQFF.

This clone was picked up one time. The chain employs TRBV10-1 and TRBJ2-3; D might be TRBD2 (5 bases). From germline, CDR1 is WNHNN and CDR2 SYGVQD (reference sequence). Trimming removed 6 bases from V and 2 bases from J, with 9 bases in between. CDR3 length equals 13 residues. As DNA, the CDR3 is TGCGCCAGCAGGTCGGGATTCACAGATACGCAGTATTTT. It is translated as CASRSGFTDTQYF.

V and J are TRBV5-4 and TRBJ1-5, with D hard to call. The ends were cut back, 2 bases at V and 9 bases at J, with 12 bases in the middle. This CDR3 spans 13 amino acids. Germline-derived CDR1 and CDR2 are SGHNT and YYREEE (reference sequence). CDR3 DNA: TGTGCCAGCAGCTTTGAGGAGGTGGGGCCCCAGCATTTT. It yields the protein CASSFEEVGPQHF.

Only one count was recorded for this clone. The chain employs TRBV9 and TRBJ2-5; 8 nucleotides match TRBD2. J gave up 1 base and V 4 bases, and 6 bases lay outside the gene matches. The CDR3 contains 15 residues. Per germline, CDR1 SGDLS and CDR2 YYNGEE. Here the CDR3 DNA reads TGTGCCAGCAGCCGAAGCGGGGGAGGCCAAGAGACCCAGTACTTC. It is translated as CASSRSGGGQETQYF.

The chain uses TRBV7-8 and TRBJ1-5; 10 nucleotides match TRBD1. CDR3 length: 16 amino acids. Germline-derived CDR1 and CDR2 are SGHVS and FQNEAQ. Trimming removed 5 bases from V and 6 bases from J; junction bases left unmatched: 10. CDR3 coding DNA: TGTGCCAGCAGCCTACCCGGGACAGGGGCCGCTCAGCCCCAGCATTTT. Amino acid sequence: CASSLPGTGAAQPQHF.

This chain joins TRBV27 and TRBJ2-7; 14 bases align to TRBD2. With V trimmed by 7 bases and J by 7 bases, 9 bases remained unmatched. Germline CDR1 reads MNHEY; CDR2 reads SMNVEV (reference sequence). This CDR3 has 15 amino acids. CDR3 residues: CASTPGTSGSGEQYF. CDR3 DNA: TGTGCCAGCACCCCCGGGACTAGCGGGAGTGGGGAGCAGTACTTC.

The chain joins TRBV7-7 to TRBJ2-7; 9 nucleotides agree with TRBD2. Germline-derived CDR1 and CDR2 are SSHAT and FNYEAQ (reference sequence). With V trimmed by 5 bases and J by 4 bases, 9 bases remained unmatched. The CDR3 extends over 15 amino acids. This chain's CDR3 is CASSLAAGGPYEQYF. CDR3 DNA sequence: TGTGCCAGCAGCCTGGCGGCGGGAGGGCCGTACGAGCAGTACTTC.

This rearrangement joins TRBV6-1 to TRBJ1-5, with D hard to call. The CDR3 spans 15 residues. The V end was cut by 6 bases, the J end by 1 base, with 13 bases between. Germline V gene lookup returns CDR1 MNHNS and CDR2 SASEGT. The CDR3 sequence: CASSPTADSNQPQHF. The CDR3 DNA reads TGTGCCAGCAGCCCAACAGCAGACAGCAATCAGCCCCAGCATTTT.

This chain links TRBV27 with TRBJ2-3, with 12 bases that match TRBD2. Trimming cost V 7 bases and J 4 bases; bases outside gene matches: 3. CDR1 and CDR2 (germline): MNHEY, SMNVEV (reference sequence). The CDR3 is made up of 14 amino acids. In DNA form, the CDR3 reads TGTGCCAGCACCCGGACTAGCGGGGCAGATACGCAGTATTTT. It encodes CASTRTSGADTQYF.

The chain couples TRBV5-1 to TRBJ1-1, with 7 bases aligning to TRBD1. There are 16 residues in the CDR3. The V gene's germline CDR1 is SGHRS and CDR2 YFSETQ. V lost 0 bases and J lost 1; bases outside the gene matches: 6. The CDR3, as DNA: TGCGCCAGCAGCTTGGAAGGGGGCAGGCGGAACACTGAAGCTTTCTTT. Its translation is CASSLEGGRRNTEAFF.

The rearrangement joins TRBV7-2 to TRBJ2-2; 8 bases are a match to TRBD1. The CDR3 runs 16 residues. Trimming removed 4 bases from V and 7 bases from J; junction bases left unmatched: 11. CDR1 and CDR2 (germline): SGHTA, FQGNSA. CDR3 loop: CASSYRGQGYRGELFF. Written as DNA, the CDR3 is TGTGCCAGCAGCTACCGAGGACAGGGATACCGCGGGGAGCTGTTTTTT.

The chain joins TRBV30 to TRBJ1-4; 7 positions agree with TRBD1. This CDR3 has 13 residues. Looked up from germline, CDR1 is GTSNPN and CDR2 is SVGIG (reference sequence). The junction had 7 bases not matched to a gene; V was cut back by 1 base and J by 11 bases. CDR3 amino acids: CAWSAGGGEKLFF. The CDR3 DNA follows: TGTGCCTGGAGTGCGGGAGGGGGCGAGAAACTGTTTTTT.